One and the same sample provided the 13 T cell receptor beta chains below, sequenced in a study of cytomegalovirus exposure and HLA in healthy donors. Primers included in the PCR were 60 Vbeta and 13 Jbeta primers. The protocol was immunoSEQ multiplex PCR, while the TCRdb copy is restricted to in-frame clones and leaves out a portion. The sample has around 140,000 clones; roughly 9.7% are singletons. Material for sequencing was PBMCs. These receptors all stem from a man aged 50-59 years in good health and CMV-seronegative.

The J gene is TRBJ2-2, the V gene TRBV5-4; 10 bases map to TRBD2. Trimming took 1 base from V and 5 from J; bases not matched to a gene: 8. Per the germline V gene, CDR1 is SGHNT and CDR2 is YYREEE (reference sequence). This CDR3 is 17 amino acids long. The CDR3 DNA reads as TGTGCCAGCAGCTTGCCAGCGGGGGGGCCACGGACCGGGGAGCTGTTTTTT. This encodes CASSLPAGGPRTGELFF. Full variable domain (missing parts from reference TRBV5-4 and TRBJ2-2): ETGVTQSPTHLIKTRGQQVTLRCSSQSGHNTVSWYQQALGQGPQFIFQYYREEENGRGNFPPRFSGLQFPNYSSELNVNALELDDSALYLCASSLPAGGPRTGELFFGEGSRLTVL.

The rearrangement links TRBV25-1 to TRBJ1-1, with a weak D call TRBD1 (5 bases). The CDR3 is made up of 15 amino acids. Germline V CDR1 and CDR2: MGHDK, SYGVNS. The ends were cut back, 3 bases at V and 4 bases at J, with 15 bases in the middle. The CDR3 nucleotides are TGTGCCAGCAGTGAGGCAGGTGGGGGGATCACTGAAGCTTTCTTT. This encodes CASSEAGGGITEAFF.

This clone was observed a handful of times. The chain links TRBV7-7 to TRBJ2-5; TRBD1 matches 8 bases. The CDR3 totals 15 residues. Germline V CDR1 and CDR2: SSHAT, FNYEAQ (reference sequence). V was clipped by 0 bases and J by 4 bases; unmatched bases: 4. CDR3 bases: TGTGCCAGCAGCTTAGCAGGACAGGGAACAGAGACCCAGTACTTC. Translated, it gives CASSLAGQGTETQYF.

The rearrangement joins TRBV19 to TRBJ1-4; TRBD1 matches 7 bases. Germline assignment: CDR1 LNHDA and CDR2 SQIVND (reference sequence). This CDR3 region has 14 residues. V dropped 5 bases and J dropped 5; count of bases not matched to a gene: 5. As DNA, the CDR3 is TGTGCCAGTAGTCCCGGGACAGCGAATGAAAAACTGTTTTTT. Its translation is CASSPGTANEKLFF.

The rearrangement uses TRBV6-5 and TRBJ2-4; 7 bases align to TRBD1. This CDR3 region has 15 residues. V lost 6 bases to trimming and J lost 9 bases; unmatched junction nucleotides: 14. Germline V gives CDR1 MNHEY, CDR2 SVGAGI. CDR3: CASRLDKRPGGIQYF. CDR3 coding DNA: TGTGCCAGCAGACTGGACAAGAGGCCAGGGGGCATTCAGTACTTC.

V is TRBV10-3 and J is TRBJ2-5, with 13 bases fitting TRBD2. CDR1 and CDR2 from the germline V gene are ENHRY and SYGVKD. The CDR3 extends over 15 amino acids. The trim removed 6 bases at V and 5 bases at J, leaving 6 bases unmatched. In DNA form, the CDR3 reads TGTGCCATCAGGTCTGGACTAGCGGGGGTGGAGACCCAGTACTTC. Protein product: CAIRSGLAGVETQYF.

A few counts support this clone. The rearrangement links TRBV7-3 to TRBJ2-7; TRBD2 matches 14 bases. Losses at the gene ends were 4 bases for V and 6 bases for J; bases not matched to a gene: 5. This CDR3 comprises 15 residues. The germline V gene encodes CDR1 SGHTA and CDR2 FQGTGA. The CDR3 region has the DNA TGTGCCAGCAGCTCCGGACTAGCGGGAGGCCCCGAGCAGTACTTC. Protein: CASSSGLAGGPEQYF.

This clone was observed a few times. This chain links TRBV19 with TRBJ2-2; D is possibly TRBD2 (6 bases). V was pared by 4 bases and J by 4 bases, with 13 bases between. This CDR3 region has 15 residues. Germline assignment: CDR1 LNHDA and CDR2 SQIVND (reference sequence). For the CDR3, the DNA is TGTGCCAGTAGTACCGGGGGAGCGTTCACCGGGGAGCTGTTTTTT. Translating gives CASSTGGAFTGELFF.

This clone was seen a handful of times. V is TRBV9 and J is TRBJ2-7; a weak D match, TRBD1 (5 bases). The CDR3 runs 15 residues. Germline assignment: CDR1 SGDLS and CDR2 YYNGEE. V was cut by 3 bases and J by 5 bases, with 18 bases left in between. CDR3 protein: CASSASLAGYDEQYF. The CDR3 region has the DNA TGTGCCAGCAGCGCCTCCTTAGCAGGGTATGACGAGCAGTACTTC.

The table lists this clone with a few counts. The V and J genes are TRBV2 and TRBJ2-7, with 9 bases lining up with TRBD2. Germline CDR1 is SNHLY and CDR2 is FYNNEI. The CDR3 extends over 15 amino acids. V lost 6 bases to trimming and J lost 4 bases; unmatched junction nucleotides: 10. This chain's CDR3 is CASSVLAGGSYEQYF. The CDR3 nucleotides read TGTGCCAGCAGCGTTCTGGCGGGAGGGTCTTACGAGCAGTACTTC.

This clone was seen only a few times. V gene TRBV5-6 combines with J gene TRBJ2-1; the D gene is possibly TRBD1 (5 bases). The CDR3 covers 15 residues. V gave up 8 bases and J gave up 5 bases, with 20 bases separating them. Germline values: CDR1 SGHDT, CDR2 YYEEEE. This CDR3 reads CASRTNPRVNNEQFF. In DNA, the CDR3 is TGTGCCAGTCGCACGAACCCCAGGGTGAACAATGAGCAGTTCTTC.

This clone was counted between two and nine times. This chain joins TRBV5-8 and TRBJ2-7; the D is unclear. Germline lookup yields CDR1 SGHTS and CDR2 YDEGEE. There are 10 residues in the CDR3. Between the trimmed V and J ends, which lost 5 bases and 6 bases, there was a span of 6 bases. The CDR3 DNA reads TGTGCCAGCAGGGGCGTCGAGCAGTACTTC. Amino acids: CASRGVEQYF.

V usage is TRBV19 and J usage is TRBJ1-2; D gene ambiguous. This CDR3 region has 17 residues. Trimming removed 6 bases from V and 0 bases from J, with 20 bases in between. Germline V gives CDR1 LNHDA, CDR2 SQIVND (reference sequence). The CDR3 sequence: CASRPPDSRPTNYGYTF. CDR3 bases: TGTGCCAGTAGGCCCCCGGACTCTCGCCCGACTAACTATGGCTACACCTTC.